This is a list of T cell receptor beta chains from one sample in a study of preoperative IRX-2 immunotherapy in early breast cancer. The table came from immunoSEQ multiplex PCR; TCRdb's copy has only in-frame clones and leaves some out. The sample lists more than 25,000 clones; around 87% were seen once. Sampling was carried out from a patient treated with IRX-2 immunotherapy. The receptors derive from a human donor with breast cancer. Both conserved end residues are part of each CDR3. Fields, in order: CDR3 DNA, CDR3 protein, J gene, V gene, D gene, clone size. A D gene is named only where the DNA matches it firmly. Clone sizes are given selectively: once, few, many, or a class where the clone is expanded.

DNA: TGTGCCAGCAGCCCGGGACTCACCTACGAGCAGTACTTC; CDR3: CASSPGLTYEQYF; J: TRBJ2-7; V: TRBV27; D: NA; size: NA
DNA: TGTGCCAGCAGGGGACTAGCGGGAGGGACATACGAGCAGTACTTC; CDR3: CASRGLAGGTYEQYF; J: TRBJ2-7; V: TRBV2; D: TRBD2; size: NA
DNA: TGTGCCATCAGTGGGGATGAAGGTCTCTCCTACAATGAGCAGTTCTTC; CDR3: CAISGDEGLSYNEQFF; J: TRBJ2-1; V: TRBV10-3; D: NA; size: NA
DNA: TGTGCCAGCAGTTCCTATGGGGGGATTTCCTACAATGAGCAGTTCTTC; CDR3: CASSSYGGISYNEQFF; J: TRBJ2-1; V: TRBV27; D: NA; size: NA
DNA: TGTGCCAGCAGCGCGAAGGGGTTGGCAGAGACCCAGTACTTC; CDR3: CASSAKGLAETQYF; J: TRBJ2-5; V: TRBV9; D: NA; size: NA
DNA: TGTGCCTGGGGGGCCCCGGGCACAGATACGCAGTATTTT; CDR3: CAWGAPGTDTQYF; J: TRBJ2-3; V: TRBV30; D: NA; size: once
DNA: TGTGCCACCCAACCAGTCACTCAGCCCCAGCATTTT; CDR3: CATQPVTQPQHF; J: TRBJ1-5; V: TRBV9; D: NA; size: NA
DNA: TGTGCCAGCAGCTTGGGGGGACGGGTCTCTGGAAACACCATATATTTT; CDR3: CASSLGGRVSGNTIYF; J: TRBJ1-3; V: TRBV5-4; D: NA; size: NA
DNA: TGTGCCAGCAGCTTAGGCCTTAGCGGGAGCGAGCAGTACTTC; CDR3: CASSLGLSGSEQYF; J: TRBJ2-7; V: TRBV11-2; D: TRBD2; size: NA
DNA: TGTGCCAGCAGCGGTAGGGGGGCCGGCGGGGAGCTGTTTTTT; CDR3: CASSGRGAGGELFF; J: TRBJ2-2; V: TRBV9; D: NA; size: medium-sized
DNA: TGCGCCAGCAGCTTGGGACAGAGGAATGGCTACACCTTC; CDR3: CASSLGQRNGYTF; J: TRBJ1-2; V: TRBV5-1; D: NA; size: once
DNA: TGTGCCAGCGGGCAAAGCCAATATGGCTACACCTTC; CDR3: CASGQSQYGYTF; J: TRBJ1-2; V: TRBV7-9; D: NA; size: NA
DNA: TGTGCCATTCTACCCTGGGCAGGGAGTTACGAGCAGTACTTC; CDR3: CAILPWAGSYEQYF; J: TRBJ2-7; V: TRBV27; D: NA; size: NA
DNA: TGTGCCAGCTCACCACCGACAGGGAACACTGAAGCTTTCTTT; CDR3: CASSPPTGNTEAFF; J: TRBJ1-1; V: TRBV18; D: NA; size: NA
DNA: TGTGCCAGCCGTTCGATCGCCACCAATCAGCCCCAGCATTTT; CDR3: CASRSIATNQPQHF; J: TRBJ1-5; V: TRBV2; D: NA; size: NA
DNA: TGTGCCAGCAGCCCCCACGTAAGAAGCACAGATACGCAGTATTTT; CDR3: CASSPHVRSTDTQYF; J: TRBJ2-3; V: TRBV9; D: NA; size: NA
DNA: TGTGCCAGCAGTTACGGGGCAGGGACGGGAAACACCATATATTTT; CDR3: CASSYGAGTGNTIYF; J: TRBJ1-3; V: TRBV6-5; D: NA; size: once
DNA: TGTGCCCGACAAGACGGGGACATTATTTCACCCCTCCACTTT; CDR3: CARQDGDIISPLHF; J: TRBJ1-6; V: TRBV30; D: NA; size: NA
DNA: TGTGCCAGCAGCCCTAGTTTAATCCCCAATTCACCCCTCCACTTT; CDR3: CASSPSLIPNSPLHF; J: TRBJ1-6; V: TRBV7-6; D: NA; size: NA
DNA: TGTGCCTGGAACAACGAGGCTGAAGCTTTCTTT; CDR3: CAWNNEAEAFF; J: TRBJ1-1; V: TRBV30; D: NA; size: NA
DNA: TGTGCCAGCAGCTTAGAGATGGGGCCGGACACTGAAGCTTTCTTT; CDR3: CASSLEMGPDTEAFF; J: TRBJ1-1; V: TRBV7-9; D: NA; size: NA
DNA: TGTGCCAGCAGTCCCTGGGCCCCCAGGTTGAGCAATCAGCCCCAGCATTTT; CDR3: CASSPWAPRLSNQPQHF; J: TRBJ1-5; V: TRBV28; D: NA; size: NA
DNA: TGTGCCAGCAGCGTAGGGGCAGAGGGAAACACCATATATTTT; CDR3: CASSVGAEGNTIYF; J: TRBJ1-3; V: TRBV9; D: NA; size: NA
DNA: TGTGCCAGCAGCCGATCCCGGGACAGGGCTAGGTCGAACACTGAAGCTTTCTTT; CDR3: CASSRSRDRARSNTEAFF; J: TRBJ1-1; V: TRBV7-8; D: TRBD1; size: NA
DNA: TGTGCCAGCAGGTCTGTTTCTCGCGAGCAGTACTTC; CDR3: CASRSVSREQYF; J: TRBJ2-7; V: TRBV11-2; D: NA; size: NA
DNA: TGTGCCAGCAGCCAAATACTAGCGGGGGCCGCAGATACGCAGTATTTT; CDR3: CASSQILAGAADTQYF; J: TRBJ2-3; V: TRBV4-2; D: TRBD2; size: NA
DNA: TGTGCCAGCAGCTTAGCGACAGAGAACACTGAAGCTTTCTTT; CDR3: CASSLATENTEAFF; J: TRBJ1-1; V: TRBV7-8; D: NA; size: NA
DNA: TGCGCCAGCAGCTTGGCCATGGGGGCCGCCGGGTGGGAGCAGTACTTC; CDR3: CASSLAMGAAGWEQYF; J: TRBJ2-7; V: TRBV5-1; D: NA; size: NA
DNA: TGCGCCAGCAGCTTGTCCCATGAGCAGTTCTTC; CDR3: CASSLSHEQFF; J: TRBJ2-1; V: TRBV5-1; D: NA; size: few
DNA: TGCGCCAGCAGCCCGGTCCAATCGGGACAGCAAGAGACCCAGTACTTC; CDR3: CASSPVQSGQQETQYF; J: TRBJ2-5; V: TRBV5-1; D: TRBD1; size: NA
DNA: TGTGCCAGCGTAGCCCCAGGGGAGACCCAGTACTTC; CDR3: CASVAPGETQYF; J: TRBJ2-5; V: TRBV27; D: NA; size: NA
DNA: TGTGCCAGCAGCGGGGGACAGGGCATACCCGGGGAGCTGTTTTTT; CDR3: CASSGGQGIPGELFF; J: TRBJ2-2; V: TRBV5-4; D: TRBD1; size: once
DNA: TGCAGCGTTGTAACCTTAACGGGACAGGGGAGCACAGATACGCAGTATTTT; CDR3: CSVVTLTGQGSTDTQYF; J: TRBJ2-3; V: TRBV29-1; D: TRBD1; size: NA
DNA: TGTGCCTGGAGCCTAATGAGTGAAATCCAGTTCTTC; CDR3: CAWSLMSEIQFF; J: TRBJ2-1; V: TRBV30; D: NA; size: NA
DNA: TGTGCCAGCAGCTTAAACGGGGGATTAGACGAGCAGTACTTC; CDR3: CASSLNGGLDEQYF; J: TRBJ2-7; V: TRBV11-3; D: NA; size: once
DNA: TGTGCCAGCAGTGATGGTCTAGCGGGGCCCCCCGCGAACAATGAGCAGTTCTTC; CDR3: CASSDGLAGPPANNEQFF; J: TRBJ2-1; V: TRBV25-1; D: TRBD2; size: NA
DNA: TGTGCCAGCAGAAACACAGGGTACGAGCAGTACTTC; CDR3: CASRNTGYEQYF; J: TRBJ2-7; V: TRBV6-1; D: NA; size: NA
DNA: TGTGCCAGCAGTTACTACTTCACAGATACGCAGTATTTT; CDR3: CASSYYFTDTQYF; J: TRBJ2-3; V: TRBV6-6; D: NA; size: once
DNA: TGTGCCAGCAGCCCACAAGGGACAGGAGAATATGGCTACACCTTC; CDR3: CASSPQGTGEYGYTF; J: TRBJ1-2; V: TRBV11-2; D: TRBD1; size: NA
DNA: TGTGCCAGTAGTATAAGGGACGAGCAGTACTTC; CDR3: CASSIRDEQYF; J: TRBJ2-7; V: TRBV19; D: NA; size: NA
DNA: TGCACCACATACAGGGGAACTGAAGCTTTCTTT; CDR3: CTTYRGTEAFF; J: TRBJ1-1; V: TRBV20-1; D: TRBD1; size: few
DNA: TGTGCCAGCAGTTTAGGCAATCAGCCCCAGCATTTT; CDR3: CASSLGNQPQHF; J: TRBJ1-5; V: TRBV27; D: NA; size: NA
DNA: TGTGCCAGCAGCTTAGGGGGGAGGTATGGCTACACCTTC; CDR3: CASSLGGRYGYTF; J: TRBJ1-2; V: TRBV7-2; D: NA; size: once
DNA: TGTGCCAGCAGCTCGGGACTTGAAGAGACCCAGTACTTC; CDR3: CASSSGLEETQYF; J: TRBJ2-5; V: TRBV7-7; D: NA; size: NA
DNA: TGTGCCAGCAGCTCTGACCGGGAGATCGAAAGGAGCTATGGCTACACCTTC; CDR3: CASSSDREIERSYGYTF; J: TRBJ1-2; V: TRBV7-2; D: NA; size: NA
DNA: TGTGCCAGTAGTTCTGCTACGCCAAATCAGCCCCAGCATTTT; CDR3: CASSSATPNQPQHF; J: TRBJ1-5; V: TRBV19; D: NA; size: NA
DNA: TGTGCCAGCAGCTCGATGACAGGGTCAGAGACCCAGTACTTC; CDR3: CASSSMTGSETQYF; J: TRBJ2-5; V: TRBV7-9; D: TRBD1; size: NA
DNA: TGCAGCGTTTCCCGACGTAGCGGGACGAACACCGGGGAGCTGTTTTTT; CDR3: CSVSRRSGTNTGELFF; J: TRBJ2-2; V: TRBV29-1; D: TRBD2; size: once
DNA: TGTGCCAGCGGAGGTAGAACGGGAACCTATAATTCACCCCTCCACTTT; CDR3: CASGGRTGTYNSPLHF; J: TRBJ1-6; V: TRBV9; D: NA; size: NA
DNA: TGTGCCAGCTCACCAGCGGGAGGCACAGATACGCAGTATTTT; CDR3: CASSPAGGTDTQYF; J: TRBJ2-3; V: TRBV18; D: TRBD2; size: NA
DNA: TGTGCCATCAGTACAGACAGGGGTCTAAACACTAACACCGGGGAGCTGTTTTTT; CDR3: CAISTDRGLNTNTGELFF; J: TRBJ2-2; V: TRBV10-3; D: TRBD1; size: once
DNA: TGTGCCAGCAGTTGGGGACCCAACTCTGGAAACACCATATATTTT; CDR3: CASSWGPNSGNTIYF; J: TRBJ1-3; V: TRBV28; D: NA; size: NA
DNA: TGTGCCAGCGGACTCCCGACAGGTTTATATGGCTACACCTTC; CDR3: CASGLPTGLYGYTF; J: TRBJ1-2; V: TRBV27; D: NA; size: NA
DNA: TGTGCCAGCAGTGAGGACGGAGACTCTGGGGCCAACGTCCTGACTTTC; CDR3: CASSEDGDSGANVLTF; J: TRBJ2-6; V: TRBV6-4; D: NA; size: few